Below, 22 T cell receptor beta chains from the same sample are listed, as sequenced in a study of breast tumors, draining lymph nodes, adjacent tissues. The lymph nodes were axillary draining lymph nodes from breast cancer patients. Each CDR3 protein gets one entry after TCRdb re-called the multiplex PCR reads with MiXCR. The data hold roughly 130,000 distinct CDR3 sequences, with approximately 32% observed a single time. The material sequenced was axillary lymph node tissue. Every receptor here comes from a female donor with breast cancer. Some clones in this sample may be carry-over from other donors' samples.

In its sample, this clonotype was seen many times. The V and J genes are TRBV6-2 or TRBV6-3 and TRBJ2-1; unclear D gene. The CDR3 is made up of 14 amino acids. Trimming took 2 bases from V and 0 from J, leaving 5 bases between them. Germline CDR1 is MNHEY and CDR2 is SVGEGT. The CDR3, as DNA: TGTGCCAGCAGTTACCTGAGCTCCTACAATGAGCAGTTCTTC. Residues: CASSYLSSYNEQFF.

This clonotype was counted between two and nine times. Given a much more abundant clone one base away, this may be a read error. This chain uses TRBV7-2 with TRBJ1-2, with D maybe TRBD1 (5 bases). The CDR3 extends over 15 amino acids. Per germline, CDR1 SGHTA and CDR2 FQGNSA. The CDR3 DNA is TGTGCCAGCAGCTTAGGACAGAATCCTAACTATGGCTACCCCTTC. Protein: CASSLGQNPNYGYPF.

This clonotype was seen ten or more times. V and J are TRBV7-6 and TRBJ2-7; possibly TRBD1 for D (7 bases). Germline V gene sequence: CDR1 SGHVS, CDR2 FNYEAQ. The CDR3 is 18 amino acids. V lost 1 base and J lost 4, with 23 bases in between. The CDR3 DNA is TGTGCCAGCAGCTTAGTCCCGCCGGGAGACAGGGAGGAGTACGAGCAGTACGTC. Its protein is CASSLVPPGDREEYEQYV.

The chain couples TRBV3-1 to TRBJ1-4; D is undetermined. Per germline, CDR1 LGHDT and CDR2 YNNKEL (reference sequence). Trimming took off 2 bases at V and 7 bases at J, with 14 bases between the two ends. This CDR3 is 15 amino acids long. This chain's CDR3 is CASSQRRRGSEKLFF. For the CDR3, the DNA is TGTGCCAGCAGCCAACGCAGACGGGGTAGTGAAAAACTGTTTTTT.

This clonotype has a single count. V and J are TRBV20-1 and TRBJ1-5; maybe TRBD1 (6 bases). From germline, CDR1 is DFQATT and CDR2 SNEGSKA (reference sequence). The CDR3 sequence is 14 residues long. The V end was cut by 5 bases, the J end by 6 bases, with 17 bases between. DNA of the CDR3: TGCAGTGCTCCAGGGGTGAGGGGATGTCAGCCCCAGCATTTT. Its protein is CSAPGVRGCQPQHF.

The sample holds many counts of this clonotype. The chain recombines TRBV5-1 with TRBJ2-3; D assignment may be TRBD1 or TRBD2 (5 bases each). The CDR3 spans 15 residues. Germline CDR1 is SGHRS and CDR2 is YFSETQ. V lost 2 bases and J lost 6, with 16 bases in between. CDR3 nucleotide sequence: TGCGCCAGCAGCTTAGAGGGGCCGCTGAGGGATACGCAGTATTTT. Its protein is CASSLEGPLRDTQYF. The complete variable domain, with remaining parts taken from reference TRBV5-1 and TRBJ2-3, reads KAGVTQTPRYLIKTRGQQVTLSCSPISGHRSVSWYQQTPGQGLQFLFEYFSETQRNKGNFPGRFSGRQFSNSRSEMNVSTLELGDSALYLCASSLEGPLRDTQYFGPGTRLTVL.

This clonotype was seen repeatedly, ten times or more. The chain employs TRBV6-1 and TRBJ2-5; 7 bases match TRBD2. From germline, CDR1 is MNHNS and CDR2 SASEGT. V lost 6 bases and J lost 4; bases outside the gene matches: 2. This CDR3 has 12 residues. This CDR3 is CASRPGGETQYF. The DNA of the CDR3 is TGTGCCAGCAGGCCGGGGGGAGAGACCCAGTACTTC.

Ten or more counts support this clonotype. The V gene is TRBV19, the J gene TRBJ1-5; D is uncertain. The CDR3 is 15 residues long. V lost 3 bases to trimming and J lost 10 bases, with 19 bases between them. Germline V lookup: CDR1 LNHDA, CDR2 SQIVND (reference sequence). The CDR3 sequence is CASSINSDPFGPQHF. In nucleotides, the CDR3 is TGTGCCAGTAGTATTAACAGCGACCCATTCGGTCCCCAGCATTTT.

This clonotype occurred many times. The genes are TRBV2 and TRBJ1-3; 8 bases map to TRBD1. The trim removed 4 bases at V and 1 base at J, leaving 3 bases unmatched. Germline V gives CDR1 SNHLY, CDR2 FYNNEI. The CDR3 consists of 15 residues. The CDR3 reads CASSAGGISGNTIYF. For the CDR3, the DNA is TGTGCCAGCAGTGCAGGGGGCATTTCTGGAAACACCATATATTTT.

This clonotype appeared many times. The chain carries TRBV12-3 or TRBV12-4 and TRBJ1-2; TRBD1 aligns across 9 bases. CDR3 length: 15 residues. V dropped 6 bases and J dropped 6; count of bases not matched to a gene: 11. Here the CDR3 DNA reads TGTGCCAGCAGCCTGGGACAGGGAAGAACGGATGGCTACACCTTC. It yields the protein CASSLGQGRTDGYTF.

At least ten counts were recorded for this clonotype. The chain uses TRBV7-2 and TRBJ2-5; D may match TRBD1 or TRBD2 (5 bases each). Trimming took 2 bases from V and 5 from J, leaving 12 bases between them. This CDR3 has 14 residues. CDR1 is SGHTA, CDR2 FQGNSA, per germline. The DNA for the CDR3 is TGTGCCAGCAGCTTAACGAGGGGTGCGGAGACCCAGTACTTC. Its translation: CASSLTRGAETQYF.

The chain joins TRBV28 to TRBJ1-2, with unresolved D. Trimming took off 5 bases at V and 10 bases at J, with 8 bases between the two ends. This CDR3 has 10 amino acids. The V gene's germline CDR1 is MDHEN and CDR2 SYDVKM. CDR3 protein: CASSRLAYTF. The CDR3 coding sequence is TGTGCCAGCAGTCGACTCGCCTACACCTTC.

This clonotype was observed at least ten times. The chain joins TRBV20-1 to TRBJ2-5, with no clear D. Trimming left V 0 bases short and J 0 bases short, with 11 bases between. This CDR3 is 15 amino acids long. CDR1 and CDR2 from the germline V gene are DFQATT and SNEGSKA (reference sequence). The CDR3 nucleotides are TGCAGTGCTAGAGATTGGCTCACTAACCAAGAGACCCAGTACTTC. It codes for CSARDWLTNQETQYF.

A word on this clonotype: This could be a read error, since a much larger clone is one nucleotide away. This chain joins TRBV7-7 and TRBJ1-5, with D perhaps TRBD1 (5 bases). The CDR3 contains 16 residues. CDR1 is SSHAT and CDR2 is FNYEAQ in the germline V gene (reference sequence). The DNA of the CDR3 is TGTGCTAGCAACCATCGGAGTCAGGGTAGCAATCAGCCCCAGCATTTT. Translation gives CASNHRSQGSNQPQHF.

Many counts were recorded for this clonotype. This chain connects TRBV20-1 to TRBJ2-1; 7 bases fit TRBD2. Trimming took 3 bases from V and 9 from J; bases not matched to a gene: 2. Germline V gives CDR1 DFQATT, CDR2 SNEGSKA (reference sequence). The CDR3 has 11 amino acids. The DNA for the CDR3 is TGCAGTGCTAGTCCGGGAGGTGAGCAGTTCTTC. Its protein is CSASPGGEQFF.

To note about this clonotype: Sequence at one end of the junction differs from germline and may be a read error. In DNA, the CDR3 is TGTGCCTGGAATCAGGGCCTCTCCTACAATGAGCAGCTCTTC. Protein product: CAWNQGLSYNEQLF. The chain couples TRBV30 to TRBJ2-1; possibly TRBD1 for D (5 bases). Germline assignment: CDR1 GTSNPN and CDR2 SVGIG (reference sequence). CDR3 size: 14 residues.

This clonotype was seen many times. V is TRBV5-1 and J is TRBJ2-3, with D hard to call. The V end was cut by 4 bases, the J end by 0 bases, with 15 bases between. The CDR3 extends over 16 amino acids. The V gene's germline CDR1 is SGHRS and CDR2 YFSETQ. The CDR3 spells CASSRNGLLSTDTQYF. For the CDR3, the DNA is TGCGCCAGCAGCCGCAACGGCCTTCTTAGCACAGATACGCAGTATTTT. The entire variable domain, with the rest obtained from reference TRBV5-1 and TRBJ2-3, is as follows: KAGVTQTPRYLIKTRGQQVTLSCSPISGHRSVSWYQQTPGQGLQFLFEYFSETQRNKGNFPGRFSGRQFSNSRSEMNVSTLELGDSALYLCASSRNGLLSTDTQYFGPGTRLTVL.

In regard to this clonotype: This may arise from a read error, as a much more abundant clone is one base away. The V gene is TRBV6-2 or TRBV6-3, the J gene TRBJ2-5; D might be TRBD1 (7 bases). The CDR3 spans 15 residues. Trimming took 6 bases from V and 4 from J, leaving 18 bases between them. From germline, CDR1 is MNHEY and CDR2 SVGEGT. CDR3 in amino acids: CASSQQGGRRETQYF. CDR3 DNA: TGTGCCAGCAGCCAGCAGGGGGGCCGTCGAGAGACCCAGTACTTC.

This clonotype was seen at least ten times. The gene calls are TRBV12-3 or TRBV12-4 and TRBJ2-1; TRBD1 matches at 8 bases. The CDR3 is made up of 14 amino acids. V was pared by 7 bases and J by 7 bases, with 9 bases of the junction left unmatched. The CDR3 nucleotides read TGTGCCAGCAACTACTTTCAGGGGGCGAATGAGCAGTTCTTC. Its protein is CASNYFQGANEQFF.

The chain employs TRBV29-1 and TRBJ2-7; D is perhaps TRBD1 or TRBD2 (6 bases each). Trimming removed 0 bases at V and 2 bases at J, with 11 bases between. Germline V gene sequence: CDR1 SQVTM, CDR2 ANQGSEA. The CDR3 is 14 amino acids. The chain's CDR3 is CSVEEWGATYEQYF. CDR3 coding DNA: TGCAGCGTTGAAGAGTGGGGGGCAACCTACGAGCAGTACTTC.

This chain joins TRBV15 and TRBJ1-2; D is perhaps TRBD1 (6 bases). V was clipped by 3 bases and J by 6 bases, with 17 bases between them. Germline V lookup: CDR1 LNHNV, CDR2 YYDKDF (reference sequence). The CDR3 consists of 15 residues. This CDR3 is CATSSDLQGGHGYTF. The CDR3 DNA reads as TGTGCCACCAGCAGTGACCTACAGGGTGGGCATGGCTACACCTTC.

The rearrangement uses TRBV4-1 and TRBJ2-5, with 7 bases lining up with TRBD1. CDR1 and CDR2 (germline): MGHRA, YSYEKL. The trim removed 0 bases at V and 7 bases at J, leaving 2 bases unmatched. CDR3 length: 13 amino acids. CDR3 sequence: CASSQDRTGTQYF. CDR3 nucleotides: TGCGCCAGCAGCCAAGATCGGACAGGGACCCAGTACTTC.